This record covers a single T cell receptor (beta chain). CDR3 length equals 13 residues. The V gene's germline CDR1 is SGHDN and CDR2 FVKESK. The record originates from a study of monozygotic twins with inflammatory bowel disease. It was from whole blood, with no T cell sorting, that total RNA was isolated. Per individual sample, eight separate reactions were used to make cDNA. TCRdb re-called the 5' RACE reads, yielding one record per CDR3 amino acid sequence without DNA. The record lists 300,000 to 400,000 distinct CDR3 sequences, of which the ten most abundant hold around 2%. Input material: blood. The sequence came from a human donor with ulcerative colitis or Crohn's disease, or a healthy co-twin of an affected twin (not recorded which). The chain combines TRBV14 with TRBJ1-2; as DNA is missing, the TRBD1 call by TCRdb cannot be tested. The CDR3 protein is CASSPRPGDGYTF.